The clone carrying this T cell receptor (beta chain) was seen many times. As yet, its antigen is unknown. The data originate from a study of breast tumors, draining lymph nodes, adjacent tissues. Samples came from axillary lymph nodes draining the breast cancer. One entry per CDR3 protein, called by TCRdb with MiXCR from the multiplex PCR reads. The sample holds roughly 80,000 distinct CDR3 sequences, about 21% seen once. Whole-study findings and limits: Compared with basal-like, luminal-like tumors shared significantly more repertoire with nontumor tissue. Tumor repertoires ranked between lymph nodes and nontumor tissue in diversity, with V and J gene preferences. Findings are consistent with lymph node origin and intratumoral expansion of most tumor T cells. That most tumor T cells come from lymph nodes remained unproven.

The clonotype comes from a female donor with breast cancer. Some clones in this sample may be carry-over from other donors' samples. Sequencing was carried out using axillary lymph node tissue.

The CDR3 loop is CSARKFRFRNEKLFF. CDR3 nucleotide sequence: TGCAGTGCTAGAAAGTTCAGGTTCAGGAATGAAAAACTGTTTTTT. The gene calls are TRBV20-1 and TRBJ1-4, with D uncertain. This CDR3 is built from 15 residues. V was pared by 2 bases and J by 5 bases, with 15 bases between. Germline CDR1 reads DFQATT; CDR2 reads SNEGSKA (reference sequence).